One and the same sample provided the 25 T cell receptor beta chains below, sequenced in a study of blood T cells in healthy people across ages. With a J-beta primer mix and a sample-barcoded 5' primer, a second PCR ran roughly 6 to 12 cycles. TCRdb reanalysed the 5' RACE reads using MiXCR and keeps one entry per CDR3 protein. The sample shows 1.6 million or so distinct CDR3 sequences, 34% of them seen only once. Sequencing was done on a sample of blood. The receptors shown here come from a woman between 25 and 40 years old in good health.

V gene TRBV20-1 combines with J gene TRBJ1-1; D perhaps matches TRBD1 (6 bases). The V and J ends lost 0 bases and 0 bases respectively, with 8 bases between them. Germline V CDR1 and CDR2: DFQATT, SNEGSKA (reference sequence). The CDR3 loop spans 14 amino acids. The CDR3 spells CSAREQGLNTEAFF. CDR3 nucleotides: TGCAGTGCTAGAGAACAGGGATTGAACACTGAAGCTTTCTTT.

The rearrangement joins TRBV6-2 or TRBV6-3 to TRBJ2-7; 7 bases fit TRBD1. This CDR3 has 15 residues. Germline trimming cut 2 bases from V and 3 bases from J; bases unmatched to any gene: 7. Per germline, CDR1 MNHEY and CDR2 SVGEGT. CDR3 sequence reads: CASSYAKGADYEQYF. As DNA, the CDR3 is TGTGCCAGCAGTTACGCGAAGGGGGCAGACTACGAGCAGTACTTC.

The table lists this clonotype with a few counts. The chain joins TRBV2 to TRBJ2-1, with 8 bases identical to TRBD1. The CDR3 has 14 amino acids. CDR1 is SNHLY and CDR2 is FYNNEI in the germline V gene. The trim removed 5 bases at V and 10 bases at J, leaving 10 bases unmatched. The CDR3 DNA sequence: TGTGCCAGCAGTTGGACAGGGATCGTTGGGGAGCAGTTCTTC. Its protein product is CASSWTGIVGEQFF.

A single count supports this clonotype. The chain combines TRBV5-1 with TRBJ2-2; D gene uncertain. Germline V gives CDR1 SGHRS, CDR2 YFSETQ. V lost 4 bases, J lost 0 bases, and 13 bases lay in between. The CDR3 totals 16 residues. Here the CDR3 reads CASSPAGPSNTGELFF. The CDR3 nucleotides are TGCGCCAGCAGCCCCGCCGGCCCCTCGAACACCGGGGAGCTGTTTTTT.

The J gene is TRBJ1-2, the V gene TRBV18; TRBD1 matches 7 bases. Trimming at V came to 3 bases and at J to 6 bases, leaving 4 bases not matched to a gene. The germline CDR1 and CDR2 sequences are KGHSH and LQKENI. The CDR3 is 13 residues long. CDR3 residues: CASSPNRGNGYTF. The CDR3 DNA follows: TGTGCCAGCTCACCCAACAGGGGAAATGGCTACACCTTC.

This clonotype was detected a few times. The gene calls are TRBV12-3 or TRBV12-4 and TRBJ1-5, with a weak D call TRBD1 (6 bases). The CDR3 has 13 residues. The ends were cut back, 6 bases at V and 5 bases at J, with 11 bases in the middle. This CDR3 reads CASRFSGDQPQHF. CDR3 bases: TGTGCCAGCAGATTTTCAGGGGATCAGCCCCAGCATTTT.

This clonotype was detected once. A read error may produce the germline difference seen at one junction end. The V gene is TRBV6-1, the J gene TRBJ2-1; possible D gene TRBD2, 5 bases. Germline V gene data show CDR1 as MNHNS and CDR2 as SASEGT. The CDR3 contains 16 residues. CDR3 sequence (DNA): TGTACCAGCAGAGTTGAAGTCCGGGAACGCCGGCATGAGCAGTTCTTC. This translates into CTSRVEVRERRHEQFF.

Concerning this clonotype itself: The junction departs from the called germline gene at one end, perhaps through a read error. The chain has TRBV5-1 and TRBJ2-5; D is perhaps TRBD2 (6 bases). This CDR3 region has 15 residues. From germline, CDR1 is SGHRS and CDR2 YFSETQ. CDR3 nucleotides: TGCGCCAGCGGCTTGGTGGTAGCGGCCCAAGAGACCCAGTACTTC. Protein product: CASGLVVAAQETQYF.

This clonotype was seen a few times. CDR3 loop: CASSLEIDNEQFF. In DNA form, the CDR3 reads TGCGCCAGCAGCCTAGAGATCGACAATGAGCAGTTCTTC. V and J are TRBV5-1 and TRBJ2-1; D remains unclear. Per the germline V gene, CDR1 is SGHRS and CDR2 is YFSETQ. The CDR3 runs to 13 residues. Trimming took off 4 bases at V and 5 bases at J, with 10 bases between the two ends.

As to this clonotype: A much larger clone lies one base from this, so it may be a read error. The rearrangement links TRBV29-1 to TRBJ2-1; no clear D gene. This CDR3 comprises 11 residues. The germline V gene has CDR1 SQVTM and CDR2 ANQGSEA. CDR3 region: CSIERSDEQFF. The CDR3 DNA follows: TGCAGCATTGAACGCTCCGATGAGCAGTTCTTC.

This clonotype was counted at least ten times. This chain links TRBV4-2 with TRBJ2-3; 7 bases fit TRBD2. Per germline, CDR1 LGHNA and CDR2 YNFKEQ. There are 17 residues in the CDR3. V shed 4 bases, J shed 4 bases, and the junction held 14 bases outside the gene matches. The CDR3 DNA sequence: TGTGCCAGCAGCCTCCTAGGGGCACTAGCGATGGCAGATACGCAGTATTTT. Translating gives CASSLLGALAMADTQYF.

The gene calls are TRBV29-1 and TRBJ2-2; perhaps TRBD1 as D (5 bases). Germline V lookup: CDR1 SQVTM, CDR2 ANQGSEA. The length of the CDR3 is 15 residues. Deletions cut 2 bases from V and 6 bases from J, with 16 bases between. The CDR3 coding sequence is TGCAGCGTTGAATTTGGTTTAGGGGTTCCCGGGGAGCTGTTTTTT. This codes for CSVEFGLGVPGELFF.

The gene calls are TRBV2 and TRBJ2-5, with D possibly TRBD2 on 6 matching bases. V lost 1 base to trimming and J lost 1 base, with 13 bases between them. The CDR3 sequence is 16 residues long. The germline CDR1 and CDR2 sequences are SNHLY and FYNNEI. The CDR3 loop reads CASSEGSGGRQETQYF. The CDR3 nucleotides are TGTGCCAGCAGTGAAGGCTCCGGAGGGCGCCAAGAGACCCAGTACTTC.

Only a few counts were recorded for this clonotype. The chain links TRBV25-1 to TRBJ2-7; D possibly matches TRBD1 or TRBD2 (5 bases each). The length of the CDR3 is 16 residues. The germline CDR1 and CDR2 sequences are MGHDK and SYGVNS. Trimming took off 6 bases at V and 2 bases at J, with 20 bases between the two ends. The CDR3: CASRGLGTGTAYEQYF. The DNA for the CDR3 is TGTGCCAGCAGGGGTCTAGGGACGGGAACCGCCTACGAGCAGTACTTC.

This clonotype was recorded a few times. The chain is built from TRBV7-2 and TRBJ1-6; D remains ambiguous. Trimming removed 4 bases at V and 0 bases at J, with 13 bases between. CDR3 length: 17 amino acids. Germline-derived CDR1 and CDR2 are SGHTA and FQGNSA. In nucleotides, the CDR3 is TGTGCCAGCAGCTACGTATTCCTGAGCTCCTATAATTCACCCCTCCACTTT. Protein: CASSYVFLSSYNSPLHF.

This clonotype has a count of ten or more. For the CDR3, the DNA is TGTGCCATCAGGGGGACTAGCGGGAGAACCGACGAGCAGTACTTC. Translated: CAIRGTSGRTDEQYF. V and J are TRBV10-3 and TRBJ2-7; 14 nucleotides align to TRBD2. The V and J ends lost 6 bases and 5 bases, in that order; junction bases with no gene match: 6. The CDR3 length is 15 residues. Germline V lookup: CDR1 ENHRY, CDR2 SYGVKD.

This clonotype was counted ten times or more. This chain uses TRBV20-1 with TRBJ2-1; D could derive from TRBD1 or TRBD2 (5 bases each). This CDR3 contains 14 residues. The germline gives CDR1 DFQATT, CDR2 SNEGSKA (reference sequence). Trimming pared 6 bases from V and 0 bases from J, leaving 12 bases between. The CDR3 coding sequence is TGCAGTGCCCGAGGGGAAAGCTCCTACAATGAGCAGTTCTTC. Its protein product is CSARGESSYNEQFF.

V gene TRBV12-3 or TRBV12-4 combines with J gene TRBJ1-2; no reliable D call. The CDR3 contains 13 residues. Trimming cost V 5 bases and J 6 bases, with 13 bases left between them. CDR3 in amino acids: CASSRWESNGYTF. Here the CDR3 DNA reads TGTGCCAGCAGTCGTTGGGAAAGCAATGGCTACACCTTC.

This clonotype was picked up a small number of times. V usage is TRBV6-6 and J usage is TRBJ1-1, with no clear D. The V gene's germline CDR1 is MNHNY and CDR2 SVGAGI (reference sequence). The V and J ends lost 0 bases and 7 bases respectively, with 18 bases between them. The CDR3 contains 16 residues. CDR3 sequence: CASSYSTPAQRGEAFF. The CDR3 region has the DNA TGTGCCAGCAGTTACTCGACTCCAGCCCAACGGGGTGAAGCTTTCTTT.

The sample holds many counts of this clonotype. The chain employs TRBV10-3 and TRBJ2-7; a weak D match, TRBD1 (6 bases). CDR1 ENHRY and CDR2 SYGVKD come from the germline V gene. V was clipped by 7 bases and J by 7 bases, with 11 bases between them. The CDR3 extends over 11 amino acids. The CDR3 region has the DNA TGTGCCATCACCCAAGGACAGGAGCAGTACTTC. Protein: CAITQGQEQYF.

At least ten counts were recorded for this clonotype. The rearrangement uses TRBV29-1 and TRBJ2-7, with 7 bases that match TRBD1. V dropped 7 bases and J dropped 2; count of bases not matched to a gene: 8. Germline V lookup: CDR1 SQVTM, CDR2 ANQGSEA. The CDR3 is 13 amino acids. Written as DNA, the CDR3 is TGCAGCGCCGAGGGTCAGGGGGCCTACGAGCAGTACTTC. Translated, it gives CSAEGQGAYEQYF.

The chain recombines TRBV6-5 with TRBJ2-1; 10 nucleotides align to TRBD2. The J segment lost 7 bases and the V segment lost 6 bases, leaving 12 bases of the junction unmatched. The CDR3 is 16 amino acids. Per germline, CDR1 MNHEY and CDR2 SVGAGI. CDR3 loop: CASSRRLAGVGNEQFF. DNA of the CDR3: TGTGCCAGCAGCCGAAGGCTAGCGGGAGTAGGTAATGAGCAGTTCTTC.

Only a few counts were recorded for this clonotype. V gene TRBV27 combines with J gene TRBJ2-5; maybe TRBD2 (5 bases). This CDR3 region has 16 residues. CDR1 and CDR2 (germline): MNHEY, SMNVEV (reference sequence). The V end was cut by 10 bases, the J end by 4 bases, with 25 bases between. This CDR3 reads CATLDSQIKAGETQYF. CDR3 nucleotide sequence: TGTGCCACCCTGGACTCCCAAATTAAGGCAGGAGAGACCCAGTACTTC.

This rearrangement joins TRBV6-2 or TRBV6-3 to TRBJ2-2; 9 bases align to TRBD1. This CDR3 is 15 amino acids long. Germline V CDR1 and CDR2: MNHEY, SVGEGT. J was trimmed by 6 bases and V by 5 bases; bases with no gene match: 7. The CDR3 here is CASSLRDREAGELFF. CDR3 coding DNA: TGTGCCAGCAGTCTCCGGGACAGGGAGGCCGGGGAGCTGTTTTTT.

The chain has TRBV4-1 and TRBJ2-5; D not certain. V dropped 0 bases and J dropped 2 bases, with 10 bases sitting between them. CDR3 length equals 15 residues. Germline V gene sequence: CDR1 MGHRA, CDR2 YSYEKL. The CDR3 is CASSQDTVKQETQYF. The CDR3 DNA follows: TGCGCCAGCAGCCAAGATACAGTCAAACAAGAGACCCAGTACTTC.